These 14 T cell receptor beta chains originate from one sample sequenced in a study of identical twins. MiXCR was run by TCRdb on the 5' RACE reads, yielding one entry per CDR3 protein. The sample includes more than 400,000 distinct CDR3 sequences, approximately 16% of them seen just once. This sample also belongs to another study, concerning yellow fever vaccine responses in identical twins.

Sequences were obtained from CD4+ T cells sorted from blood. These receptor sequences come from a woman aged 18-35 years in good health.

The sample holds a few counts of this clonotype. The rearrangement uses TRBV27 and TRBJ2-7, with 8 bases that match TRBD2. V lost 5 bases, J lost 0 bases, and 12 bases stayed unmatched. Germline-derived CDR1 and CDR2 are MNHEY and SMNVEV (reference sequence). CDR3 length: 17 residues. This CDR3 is CASSPQRVAGSSYEQYV. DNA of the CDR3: TGTGCCAGCAGTCCCCAACGGGTAGCGGGGAGCTCCTACGAGCAGTACGTC.

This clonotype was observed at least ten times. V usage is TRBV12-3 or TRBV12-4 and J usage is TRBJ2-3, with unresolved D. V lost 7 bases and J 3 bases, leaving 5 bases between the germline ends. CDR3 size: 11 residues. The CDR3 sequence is CASTKTDTQYF. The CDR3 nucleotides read TGTGCCAGCACCAAAACAGATACGCAGTATTTT.

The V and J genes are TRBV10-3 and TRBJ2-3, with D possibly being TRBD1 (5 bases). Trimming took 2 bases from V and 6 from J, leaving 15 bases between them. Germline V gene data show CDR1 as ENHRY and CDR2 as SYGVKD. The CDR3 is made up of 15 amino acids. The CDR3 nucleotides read TGTGCCATCAGTGAGCAGGGCACCCAGTCCGATACGCAGTATTTT. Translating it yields CAISEQGTQSDTQYF.

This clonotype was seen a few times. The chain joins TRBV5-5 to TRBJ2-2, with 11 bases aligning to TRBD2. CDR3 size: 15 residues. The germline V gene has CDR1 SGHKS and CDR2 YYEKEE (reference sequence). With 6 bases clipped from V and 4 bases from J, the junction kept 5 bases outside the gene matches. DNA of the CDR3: TGTGCCAGCAAGTCTAGCGGGAGGACCACCGGGGAGCTGTTTTTT. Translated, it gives CASKSSGRTTGELFF.

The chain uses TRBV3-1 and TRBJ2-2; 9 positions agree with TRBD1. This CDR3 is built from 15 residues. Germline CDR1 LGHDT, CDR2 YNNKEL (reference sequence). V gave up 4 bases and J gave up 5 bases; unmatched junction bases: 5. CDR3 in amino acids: CASSRDRGLTGELFF. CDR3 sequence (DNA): TGTGCCAGCAGCCGAGACAGGGGGTTGACCGGGGAGCTGTTTTTT.

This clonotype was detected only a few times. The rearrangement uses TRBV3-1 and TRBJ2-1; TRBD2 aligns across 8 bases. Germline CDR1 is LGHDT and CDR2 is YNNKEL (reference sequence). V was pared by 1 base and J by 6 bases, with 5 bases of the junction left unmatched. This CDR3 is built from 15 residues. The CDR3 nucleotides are TGTGCCAGCAGCCAAGGGCGGGAGGAAGGCAATGAGCAGTTCTTC. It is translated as CASSQGREEGNEQFF.

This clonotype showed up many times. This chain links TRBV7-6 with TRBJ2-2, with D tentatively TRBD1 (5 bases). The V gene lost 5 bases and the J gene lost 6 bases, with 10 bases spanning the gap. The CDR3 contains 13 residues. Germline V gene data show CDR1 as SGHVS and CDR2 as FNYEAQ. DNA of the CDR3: TGTGCCAGCAGCACTCAACAGGCCGGGGAGCTGTTTTTT. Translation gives CASSTQQAGELFF.

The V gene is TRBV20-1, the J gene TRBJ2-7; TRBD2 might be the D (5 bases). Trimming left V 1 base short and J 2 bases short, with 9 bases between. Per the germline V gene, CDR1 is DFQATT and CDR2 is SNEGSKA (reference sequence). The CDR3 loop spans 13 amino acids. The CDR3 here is CSARVGLTYEQYV. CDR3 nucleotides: TGCAGTGCTAGAGTAGGACTTACCTACGAGCAGTACGTC.

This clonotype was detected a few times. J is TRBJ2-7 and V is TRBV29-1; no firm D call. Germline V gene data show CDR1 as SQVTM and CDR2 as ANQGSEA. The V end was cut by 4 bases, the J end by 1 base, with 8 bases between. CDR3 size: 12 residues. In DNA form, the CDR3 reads TGCAGCGTTGTGTGGGGATCCTACGAGCAGTACGTC. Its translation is CSVVWGSYEQYV.

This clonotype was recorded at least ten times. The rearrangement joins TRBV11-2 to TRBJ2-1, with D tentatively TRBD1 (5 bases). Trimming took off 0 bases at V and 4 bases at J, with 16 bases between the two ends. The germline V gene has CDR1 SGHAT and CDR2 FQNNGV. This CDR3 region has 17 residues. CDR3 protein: CASSLDSVGKGYNEQFF. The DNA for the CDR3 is TGTGCCAGCAGCTTAGATTCTGTGGGGAAGGGGTACAATGAGCAGTTCTTC.

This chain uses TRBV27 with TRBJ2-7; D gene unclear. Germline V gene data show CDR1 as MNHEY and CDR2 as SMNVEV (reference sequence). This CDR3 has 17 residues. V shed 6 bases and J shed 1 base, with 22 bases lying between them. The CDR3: CASRNLKGSARSYEQYV. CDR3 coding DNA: TGTGCCAGCAGAAACCTAAAAGGGTCAGCAAGGTCCTACGAGCAGTACGTC.

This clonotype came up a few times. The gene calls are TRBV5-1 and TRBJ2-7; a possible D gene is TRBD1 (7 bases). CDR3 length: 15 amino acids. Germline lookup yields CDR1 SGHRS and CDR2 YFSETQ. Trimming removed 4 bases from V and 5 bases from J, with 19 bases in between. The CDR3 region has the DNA TGCGCCAGCAGCCGGCGGGGTGACAGGGTCGACGAGCAGTACTTC. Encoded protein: CASSRRGDRVDEQYF.

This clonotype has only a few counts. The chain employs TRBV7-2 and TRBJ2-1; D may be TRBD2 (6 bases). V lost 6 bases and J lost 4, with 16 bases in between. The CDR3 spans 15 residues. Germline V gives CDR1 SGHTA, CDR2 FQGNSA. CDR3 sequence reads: CASRRSGGGYNEQFF. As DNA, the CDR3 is TGTGCCAGCAGAAGGAGTGGGGGAGGTTACAATGAGCAGTTCTTC. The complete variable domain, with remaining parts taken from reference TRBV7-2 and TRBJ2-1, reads GAGVSQSPSNKVTEKGKDVELRCDPISGHTALYWYRQSLGQGLEFLIYFQGNSAPDKSGLPSDRFSAERTGGSVSTLTIQRTQQEDSAVYLCASRRSGGGYNEQFFGPGTRLTVL.

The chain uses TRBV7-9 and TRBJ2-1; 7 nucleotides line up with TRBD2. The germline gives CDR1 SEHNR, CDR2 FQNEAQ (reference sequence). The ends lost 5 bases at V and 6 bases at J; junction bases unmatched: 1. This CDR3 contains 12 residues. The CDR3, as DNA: TGTGCCAGCAGCGGGACTATCAATGAGCAGTTCTTC. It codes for CASSGTINEQFF.